What follows describes a single T cell receptor beta chain. The CDR3 length is 11 residues. CDR1 is MNHNS and CDR2 is SASEGT in the germline V gene. The ends were cut back, 6 bases at V and 7 bases at J, with 9 bases in the middle. These data are taken from a study of T cell changes during pregnancy in multiple sclerosis. Assay used: immunoSEQ multiplex PCR; TCRdb lists only in-frame clones, some missing. The table records about 86,000 clones, 85% to 95% of them present only once. The specimen comprised peripheral blood, sampled in the first trimester of pregnancy. This chain uses TRBV6-1 with TRBJ1-2; D is undetermined. The receptor was isolated from a female donor in good health, enrolled as a control in a pregnancy study. CDR3 coding DNA: TGTGCCAGCAGCCCCGGAGGTGGCTACACCTTC. Translating gives CASSPGGGYTF.